Given below is one T cell receptor (beta chain) in context. What it binds is not known. The record originates from a study of glioma-infiltrating T cells. Findings of the study overall: Tissue-blood divergence was below expectation in non-neoplastic patients, above in gliomas.

The iRepertoire nested amplicon-rescue multiplex PCR amplified TCR alpha and beta CDR3s from RNA. In TCRdb, the multiplex PCR reads were re-called with MiXCR into one record per CDR3 protein. In the table there are around 44,000 distinct CDR3 sequences, about a fifth of which are singletons. Germline V lookup: CDR1 LGHNT, CDR2 FRNRAP. This CDR3 is built from 16 residues. V was clipped by 0 bases and J by 5 bases, with 13 bases between them. J is TRBJ2-2 and V is TRBV12-5; D ambiguous. Sequenced: glioma tissue, nonneoplastic brain tissue, or PBMCs (not recorded which). The TCR sequence derives from a human donor with low-grade glioma or glioblastoma, undergoing nonglioma brain surgery, or in good health (not recorded which). This CDR3 is CASGLVHTASTGELFF. The CDR3 DNA reads TGTGCTAGTGGTTTGGTACACACAGCCTCTACCGGGGAGCTGTTTTTT.